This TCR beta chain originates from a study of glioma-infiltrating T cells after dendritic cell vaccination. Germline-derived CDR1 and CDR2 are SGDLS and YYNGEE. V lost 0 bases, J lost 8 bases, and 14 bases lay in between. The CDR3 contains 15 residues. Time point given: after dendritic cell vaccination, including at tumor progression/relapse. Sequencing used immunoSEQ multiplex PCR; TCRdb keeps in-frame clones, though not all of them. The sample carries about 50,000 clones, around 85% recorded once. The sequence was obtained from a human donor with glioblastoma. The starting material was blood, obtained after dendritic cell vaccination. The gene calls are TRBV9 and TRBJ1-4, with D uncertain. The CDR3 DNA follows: TGTGCCAGCAGCGTAGATGGAGGGATGGACGAAAAACTGTTTTTT. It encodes CASSVDGGMDEKLFF.